These 7 T cell receptor beta chains came from one sample sequenced in a study of shared clonotypes between healthy human individuals. The data were produced by immunoSEQ multiplex PCR, yet TCRdb's version contains in-frame clones alone and is incomplete. The sample includes about 2,500,000 clones, 90% to 95% of them seen just once. Sequenced: naive CD4+ T cells sorted from blood. Subset: CD45RA+ positively selected. These receptors were obtained from a man younger than 35 in good health.

In this sample, this clone turned up once. V usage is TRBV18 and J usage is TRBJ2-7; 7 nucleotides agree with TRBD1. The trim removed 4 bases at V and 5 bases at J, leaving 5 bases unmatched. The CDR3 length is 13 residues. Looked up from germline, CDR1 is KGHSH and CDR2 is LQKENI. The CDR3 loop reads CASSRQGLDEQYF. The DNA of the CDR3 is TGTGCCAGCTCACGACAGGGATTGGACGAGCAGTACTTC.

This rearrangement joins TRBV6-6 to TRBJ2-7; the match to TRBD2 covers 14 bases. The CDR3 length is 15 residues. The V gene's germline CDR1 is MNHNY and CDR2 SVGAGI (reference sequence). V shed 4 bases, J shed 7 bases, and the junction held 6 bases outside the gene matches. CDR3 sequence reads: CASSSRLAGGWEQYF. CDR3 bases: TGTGCCAGCAGTTCGAGACTAGCGGGGGGGTGGGAGCAGTACTTC.

Concerning this clone: Different DNA sequences within this sample yield the same CDR3. V and J are TRBV5-1 and TRBJ2-6, with 7 bases lining up with TRBD1. The CDR3 has 15 residues. Germline-derived CDR1 and CDR2 are SGHRS and YFSETQ. With V trimmed by 3 bases and J by 2 bases, 2 bases remained unmatched. The chain's CDR3 is CASSSTGTGANVLTF. For the CDR3, the DNA is TGCGCCAGCAGCTCGACAGGGACTGGGGCCAACGTCCTGACTTTC.

The rearrangement joins TRBV7-2 to TRBJ2-5; D is possibly TRBD1 (5 bases). The V and J ends lost 1 base and 7 bases respectively, with 13 bases between them. Germline V gene sequence: CDR1 SGHTA, CDR2 FQGNSA. The CDR3 covers 14 residues. CDR3 nucleotides: TGTGCCAGCAGCTTAGGTGGAAATCAGGGGACCCAGTACTTC. As protein: CASSLGGNQGTQYF.

The chain recombines TRBV7-2 with TRBJ2-2; 7 nucleotides agree with TRBD2. Trimming at V came to 5 bases and at J to 3 bases, leaving 6 bases not matched to a gene. This CDR3 has 15 residues. Germline V gene lookup returns CDR1 SGHTA and CDR2 FQGNSA. This CDR3 is CASSPSGIDTGELFF. CDR3 nucleotide sequence: TGTGCCAGCAGCCCGAGCGGGATCGACACCGGGGAGCTGTTTTTT.

This chain joins TRBV7-6 and TRBJ2-1; 11 bases match TRBD2. V was clipped by 1 base and J by 8 bases; unmatched bases: 7. CDR1 SGHVS and CDR2 FNYEAQ come from the germline V gene. CDR3 length: 16 residues. CDR3 sequence (DNA): TGTGCCAGCAGCTTAGAAGTAGCGGGGGGGCCGTATGAGCAGTTCTTC. Its protein is CASSLEVAGGPYEQFF.

CDR3 sequence reads: CASSQELGLAGGWLGEQYF. The CDR3 DNA reads TGCGCCAGCAGCCAAGAATTAGGACTAGCGGGAGGGTGGTTGGGTGAGCAGTACTTC. The chain uses TRBV4-3 and TRBJ2-7, with TRBD2 identical over 15 bases. The CDR3 length is 19 residues. From germline, CDR1 is LGHNA and CDR2 YSLEER. V lost 0 bases to trimming and J lost 7 bases; unmatched junction nucleotides: 13.